Listed here are 17 T cell receptor beta chains from one sample, sequenced in a study of T cells in Graves' hyperthyroidism and ophthalmopathy. TCR beta CDR3 sequences were amplified from RNA transcripts. The TCR CDR3 first-round RT-PCR relied on the HTBI primer set. Each CDR3 protein gets one entry after TCRdb re-called the multiplex PCR reads with MiXCR. This sample carries under 400,000 distinct CDR3 sequences, 12% to 15% of them seen once, and the ten largest clones take about 21%. The specimen sequenced was blood. These receptors were collected from a woman in her sixties or seventies with Graves' ophthalmopathy.

Ten or more counts support this clonotype. The rearrangement uses TRBV3-1 and TRBJ1-1; perhaps TRBD1 as D (5 bases). The CDR3 extends over 14 amino acids. The V gene lost 2 bases and the J gene lost 5 bases, with 12 bases spanning the gap. CDR1 LGHDT and CDR2 YNNKEL come from the germline V gene (reference sequence). The CDR3 bases are TGTGCCAGCAGCCAACAGGGAGGAAGTACTGAAGCTTTCTTT. Amino acid sequence: CASSQQGGSTEAFF. Variable domain in full (rest from reference TRBV3-1 and TRBJ1-1): DTAVSQTPKYLVTQMGNDKSIKCEQNLGHDTMYWYKQDSKKFLKIMFSYNNKELIINETVPNRFSPKSPDKAHLNLHINSLELGDSAVYFCASSQQGGSTEAFFGQGTRLTVV.

Many counts were recorded for this clonotype. The chain uses TRBV9 and TRBJ2-7, with 8 nucleotides matching TRBD1. CDR1 SGDLS and CDR2 YYNGEE come from the germline V gene. The junction had 6 bases not matched to a gene; V was cut back by 2 bases and J by 2 bases. This CDR3 region has 15 residues. CDR3 sequence: CASSVTGDPTYEQYF. CDR3 nucleotides: TGTGCCAGCAGCGTGACAGGGGATCCCACCTACGAGCAGTACTTC.

This sequence joins TRBV3-1 and TRBJ2-1, with TRBD1 identical over 7 bases. V trimming: 1 base; J trimming: 3 bases; junction bases outside the gene matches: 3. Germline values: CDR1 LGHDT, CDR2 YNNKEL (reference sequence). The CDR3 spans 15 residues. The CDR3 region has the DNA TGTGCCAGCAGCCAAGTTGACAGGGACTACAATGAGCAGTTCTTC. Protein product: CASSQVDRDYNEQFF.

Only a few counts were recorded for this clonotype. The CDR3 DNA sequence: TGTGCCAGCAGTGAAGCGGCCTGGACTAGCGGGAGTTGGGAGACCCAGTACTTC. The encoded protein is CASSEAAWTSGSWETQYF. This chain joins TRBV2 and TRBJ2-5, with 13 nucleotides matching TRBD2. With V trimmed by 0 bases and J by 5 bases, 9 bases remained unmatched. The length of the CDR3 is 18 residues. Germline CDR1 and CDR2: SNHLY and FYNNEI.

This clonotype was counted ten times or more. This rearrangement joins TRBV7-6 to TRBJ2-7; 8 nucleotides align to TRBD2. Germline V gene sequence: CDR1 SGHVS, CDR2 FNYEAQ. The CDR3 loop spans 16 amino acids. Germline trimming cut 5 bases from V and 2 bases from J; bases unmatched to any gene: 11. This CDR3 is CASSLRISGATYEQYF. In DNA form, the CDR3 reads TGTGCCAGCAGCCTAAGAATTAGCGGGGCCACCTACGAGCAGTACTTC.

At least ten counts were recorded for this clonotype. CDR3 DNA: TGTGCCAGCAGCCAAGGGCCCACAGATACGCAGTATTTT. Translating it yields CASSQGPTDTQYF. This chain links TRBV3-1 with TRBJ2-3, with unresolved D. Germline assignment: CDR1 LGHDT and CDR2 YNNKEL (reference sequence). CDR3 length: 13 residues. V lost 1 base, J lost 2 bases, and 4 bases lay in between.

This clonotype appeared a few times. J is TRBJ2-5 and V is TRBV20-1; TRBD1 or TRBD2 may be the D gene (6 bases each). CDR3 length: 13 residues. Germline CDR1 and CDR2: DFQATT and SNEGSKA (reference sequence). With 6 bases removed from V and 5 bases from J, the gap between germline ends came to 16 bases. The CDR3 nucleotides read TGCAGTGCCCGGGGGCCCCCGGGGGAGACCCAGTACTTC. Translating gives CSARGPPGETQYF.

This clonotype was counted at least ten times. This rearrangement joins TRBV5-1 to TRBJ2-5, with D perhaps given as TRBD1 or TRBD2 (5 bases each). V lost 2 bases, J lost 5 bases, and 13 bases lay in between. CDR3 length: 14 amino acids. Germline CDR1 and CDR2: SGHRS and YFSETQ. The CDR3 coding sequence is TGCGCCAGCAGCTTTGTGGGGGAAAGGGAGACCCAGTACTTC. Encoded protein: CASSFVGERETQYF.

This clonotype was found a few times. This chain connects TRBV7-8 to TRBJ1-5; 7 nucleotides line up with TRBD1. After removal of 5 bases from V and 0 bases from J, the junction contained 7 bases not matched to a gene. Germline V lookup: CDR1 SGHVS, CDR2 FQNEAQ. The CDR3 consists of 16 residues. The CDR3 nucleotides are TGTGCCAGCAGCCTTGACAGGGCCTATAGCAATCAGCCCCAGCATTTT. It is translated as CASSLDRAYSNQPQHF.

This clonotype was seen repeatedly, ten times or more. V usage is TRBV30 and J usage is TRBJ1-6, with 7 bases fitting TRBD1. With 2 bases clipped from V and 10 bases from J, the junction kept 5 bases outside the gene matches. The CDR3 has 13 residues. Germline CDR1 and CDR2: GTSNPN and SVGIG (reference sequence). CDR3 region: CAWSPDRDSPLHF. The CDR3 nucleotides are TGTGCCTGGAGTCCCGACAGGGACTCACCCCTCCACTTT.

This clonotype has at least ten counts. The J gene is TRBJ2-1, the V gene TRBV7-2, with TRBD2 identical over 9 bases. The ends lost 5 bases at V and 3 bases at J; junction bases unmatched: 8. Germline values: CDR1 SGHTA, CDR2 FQGNSA. The CDR3 sequence is 16 residues long. CDR3 amino acids: CASSSQGAGGYNEQFF. The CDR3 region has the DNA TGTGCCAGCAGCAGCCAGGGAGCGGGAGGCTACAATGAGCAGTTCTTC.

This chain uses TRBV2 with TRBJ1-5; 8 nucleotides line up with TRBD1. The CDR3 is 14 amino acids. Looked up from germline, CDR1 is SNHLY and CDR2 is FYNNEI. V shed 8 bases, J shed 7 bases, and the junction held 10 bases outside the gene matches. The CDR3 coding sequence is TGTGCCAGCCACTCTACAGGGGGAGGGCAGCCCCAGCATTTT. The encoded protein is CASHSTGGGQPQHF.

The V call is TRBV3-1, the J call TRBJ2-7; the match to TRBD2 covers 7 bases. Germline lookup yields CDR1 LGHDT and CDR2 YNNKEL (reference sequence). The V and J ends lost 4 bases and 3 bases, in that order; junction bases with no gene match: 6. The CDR3 contains 14 residues. The CDR3 DNA reads TGTGCCAGCAGCCCTCTAGCGGAGCACTACGAGCAGTACTTC. It yields the protein CASSPLAEHYEQYF.

This clonotype has ten or more counts. The chain is built from TRBV19 and TRBJ2-7; 8 bases align to TRBD2. The germline gives CDR1 LNHDA, CDR2 SQIVND (reference sequence). J gave up 4 bases and V 3 bases, and 5 bases lay outside the gene matches. The CDR3 extends over 14 amino acids. CDR3 coding DNA: TGTGCCAGTAGTATCGGGACTAGGACGTACGAGCAGTACTTC. This gives the protein CASSIGTRTYEQYF.

This clonotype showed up many times. This rearrangement joins TRBV5-1 to TRBJ1-1; D is possibly TRBD1 (5 bases). The CDR3 runs to 15 residues. Germline lookup yields CDR1 SGHRS and CDR2 YFSETQ. Trimming pared 1 base from V and 1 base from J, leaving 11 bases between. Here the CDR3 reads CASSLLQGPNTEAFF. Here the CDR3 DNA reads TGCGCCAGCAGCTTGCTTCAGGGCCCGAACACTGAAGCTTTCTTT. Full variable domain (remainder filled in from reference TRBV5-1 and TRBJ1-1): KAGVTQTPRYLIKTRGQQVTLSCSPISGHRSVSWYQQTPGQGLQFLFEYFSETQRNKGNFPGRFSGRQFSNSRSEMNVSTLELGDSALYLCASSLLQGPNTEAFFGQGTRLTVV.

This clonotype was seen more than once but under ten times. The chain is built from TRBV5-1 and TRBJ2-1; TRBD2 matches at 10 bases. In germline, CDR1 is SGHRS, CDR2 YFSETQ. V shed 0 bases, J shed 6 bases, and the junction held 6 bases outside the gene matches. CDR3 length equals 16 residues. CDR3 DNA: TGCGCCAGCAGCTTGGGGTTGGCTAGCGGGAGCAATGAGCAGTTCTTC. This translates into CASSLGLASGSNEQFF. Full variable domain (outside the CDR3, taken from reference TRBV5-1 and TRBJ2-1): KAGVTQTPRYLIKTRGQQVTLSCSPISGHRSVSWYQQTPGQGLQFLFEYFSETQRNKGNFPGRFSGRQFSNSRSEMNVSTLELGDSALYLCASSLGLASGSNEQFFGPGTRLTVL.

This clonotype was recorded at least ten times. The chain employs TRBV5-1 and TRBJ2-7; D uncertain. Germline lookup yields CDR1 SGHRS and CDR2 YFSETQ. Between the trimmed V and J ends, which lost 3 bases and 2 bases, there was a span of 9 bases. This CDR3 is built from 13 residues. This chain's CDR3 is CASSSYGPYEQYF. In DNA form, the CDR3 reads TGCGCCAGCAGCTCTTACGGCCCCTACGAGCAGTACTTC.